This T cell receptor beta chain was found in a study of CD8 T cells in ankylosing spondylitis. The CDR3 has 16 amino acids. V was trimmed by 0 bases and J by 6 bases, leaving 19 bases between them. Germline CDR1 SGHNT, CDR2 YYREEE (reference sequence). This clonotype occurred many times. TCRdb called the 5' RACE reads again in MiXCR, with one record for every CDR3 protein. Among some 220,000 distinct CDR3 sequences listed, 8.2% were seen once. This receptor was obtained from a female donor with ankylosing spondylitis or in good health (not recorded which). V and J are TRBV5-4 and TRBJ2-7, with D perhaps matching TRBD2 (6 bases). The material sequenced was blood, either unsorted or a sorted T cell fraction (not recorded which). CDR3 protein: CASSLAEGRGPSEQYF. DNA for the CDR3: TGTGCCAGCAGCTTGGCCGAAGGGCGGGGTCCGTCCGAGCAGTACTTC.